This TCR beta chain was identified in a study of blood T cell repertoires in COVID-19. CDR1 is LGHDT and CDR2 is YNNKEL in the germline V gene (reference sequence). V was shortened by 4 bases and J by 0 bases, with 12 bases between the two germline ends. CDR3 length: 15 amino acids. Participants were aged about 18 to 100 years from roughly 26 US areas. Produced via immunoSEQ multiplex PCR; TCRdb's table is partial and in-frame only. The sample has hundreds of thousands of clones, 70% to 90% seen once. Sequencing input: PBMCs or T cells enriched from blood (not recorded which). The sequence was obtained from a woman aged 45-65 years with acute COVID-19. The rearrangement links TRBV3-1 (or the pseudogene TRBV3-2) to TRBJ1-2; D not certain. The CDR3 loop is CASSLNFGPNYGYTF. As DNA, the CDR3 is TGTGCCAGCAGCCTGAACTTCGGTCCTAACTATGGCTACACCTTC.